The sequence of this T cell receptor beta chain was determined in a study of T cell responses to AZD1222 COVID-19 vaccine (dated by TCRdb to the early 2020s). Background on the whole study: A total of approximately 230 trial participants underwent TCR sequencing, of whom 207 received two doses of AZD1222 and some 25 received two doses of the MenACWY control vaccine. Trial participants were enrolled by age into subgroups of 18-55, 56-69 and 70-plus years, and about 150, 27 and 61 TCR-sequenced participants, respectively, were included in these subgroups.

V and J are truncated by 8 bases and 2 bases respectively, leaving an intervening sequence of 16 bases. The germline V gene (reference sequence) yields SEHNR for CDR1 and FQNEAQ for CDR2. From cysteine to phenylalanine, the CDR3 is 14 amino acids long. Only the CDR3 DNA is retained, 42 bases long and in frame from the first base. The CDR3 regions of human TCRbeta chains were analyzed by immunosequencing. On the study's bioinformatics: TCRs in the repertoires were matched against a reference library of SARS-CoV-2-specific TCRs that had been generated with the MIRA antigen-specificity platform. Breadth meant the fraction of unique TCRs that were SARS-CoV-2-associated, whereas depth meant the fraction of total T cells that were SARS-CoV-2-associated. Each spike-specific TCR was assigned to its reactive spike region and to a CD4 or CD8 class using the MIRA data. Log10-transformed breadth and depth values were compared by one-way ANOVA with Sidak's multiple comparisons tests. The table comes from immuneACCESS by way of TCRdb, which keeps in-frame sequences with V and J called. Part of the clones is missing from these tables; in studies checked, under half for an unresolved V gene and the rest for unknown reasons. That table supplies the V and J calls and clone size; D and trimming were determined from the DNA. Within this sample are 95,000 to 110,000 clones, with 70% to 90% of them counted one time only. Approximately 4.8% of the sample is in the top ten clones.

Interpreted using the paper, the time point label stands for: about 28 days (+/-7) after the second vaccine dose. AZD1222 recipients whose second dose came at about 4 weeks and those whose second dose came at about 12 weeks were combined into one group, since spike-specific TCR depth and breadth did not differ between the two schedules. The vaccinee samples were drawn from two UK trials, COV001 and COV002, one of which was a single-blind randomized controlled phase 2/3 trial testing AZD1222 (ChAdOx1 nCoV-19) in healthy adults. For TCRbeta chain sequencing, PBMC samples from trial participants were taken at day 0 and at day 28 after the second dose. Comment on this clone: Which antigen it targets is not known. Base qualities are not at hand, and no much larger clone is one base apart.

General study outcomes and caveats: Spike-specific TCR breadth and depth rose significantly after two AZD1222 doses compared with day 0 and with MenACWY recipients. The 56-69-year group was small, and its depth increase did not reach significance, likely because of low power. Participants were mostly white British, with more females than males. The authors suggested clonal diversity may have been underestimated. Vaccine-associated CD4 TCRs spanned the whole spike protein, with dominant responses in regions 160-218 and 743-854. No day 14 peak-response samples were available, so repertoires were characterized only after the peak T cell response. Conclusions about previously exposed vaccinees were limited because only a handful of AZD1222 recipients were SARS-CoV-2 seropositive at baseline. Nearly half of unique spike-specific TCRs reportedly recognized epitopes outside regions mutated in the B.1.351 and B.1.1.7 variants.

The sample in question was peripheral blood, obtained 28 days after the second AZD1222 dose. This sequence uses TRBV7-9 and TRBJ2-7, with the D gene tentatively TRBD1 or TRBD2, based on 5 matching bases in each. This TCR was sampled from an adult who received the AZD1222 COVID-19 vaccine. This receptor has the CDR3 CASGLWSGPYEQYF. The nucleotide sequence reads TGTGCCAGCGGACTTTGGTCGGGGCCCTACGAGCAGTACTTC.